The T cell receptor (beta chain) described here comes from a study of STAT3 mutations in large granular lymphocyte leukemia. Background on the study: Roughly half the longitudinally sequenced T-LGLL patients had canonical STAT3 mutations. Roughly 38% of treated T-LGLL patients showed hematologic response to immunosuppression.

Comments on this clone: Its antigen remains unknown.

Tens of thousands of productive templates were obtained per sample on average. The protocol was immunoSEQ multiplex PCR, while the TCRdb copy is restricted to in-frame clones and leaves out a portion. The sample consists of about 5,400 clones, around half of them appearing once. Overall study results and limits: In T-cell large granular lymphocyte leukemia, about half of patients showed multiple immunodominant subclonotypes. Variable sampling intervals and differing treatment regimens complicated linking therapy response to TCR clonal burden changes.

The source material was peripheral blood mononuclear cells. The TCR was taken from a woman between 70 and 85 years old with T-cell large granular lymphocyte leukemia. Some clones in this sample may be carry-over from other donors' samples.

The CDR3 protein is CAWAVQGGETQYF. CDR3 in DNA: TGTGCCTGGGCGGTCCAGGGAGGAGAGACCCAGTACTTC. The rearrangement links TRBV30 to TRBJ2-5, with a weak D call TRBD2 (6 bases). The CDR3 is 13 residues long. V was clipped by 5 bases and J by 4 bases, with 14 bases between them. Germline assignment: CDR1 GTSNPN and CDR2 SVGIG (reference sequence).